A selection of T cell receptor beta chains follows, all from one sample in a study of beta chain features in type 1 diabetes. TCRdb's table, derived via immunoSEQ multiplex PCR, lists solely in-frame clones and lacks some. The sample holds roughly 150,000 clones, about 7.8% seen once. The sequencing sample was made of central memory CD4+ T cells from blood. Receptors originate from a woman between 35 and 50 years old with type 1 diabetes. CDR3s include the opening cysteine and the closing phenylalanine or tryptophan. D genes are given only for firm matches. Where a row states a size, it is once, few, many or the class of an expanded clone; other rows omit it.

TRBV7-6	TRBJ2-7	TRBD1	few	TGTGCCAGCAGCCCCCGGGACAGGGGCTCCTACGAGCAGTACTTC	CASSPRDRGSYEQYF
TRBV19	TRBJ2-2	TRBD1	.	TGTGCCACTAACAGGGGAGAAACCGGGGAGCTGTTTTTT	CATNRGETGELFF
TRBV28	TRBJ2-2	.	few	TGTGCCAGCATCGAAGCGGCGAACACCGGGGAGCTGTTTTTT	CASIEAANTGELFF
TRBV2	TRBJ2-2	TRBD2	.	TGTGCCAGCAGGATCGGACTAGCGGGAGGGGAGCTGTTTTTT	CASRIGLAGGELFF
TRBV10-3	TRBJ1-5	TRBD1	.	TGTGCCATCAGTTCCCCGGGACAGGGGTCTCTTAGCAATCAGCCCCAGCATTTT	CAISSPGQGSLSNQPQHF
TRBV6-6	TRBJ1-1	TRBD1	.	TGTGCCAGCAGCTCGGACAGGGTTTTAGTTGCTGAAGCTTTCTTT	CASSSDRVLVAEAFF
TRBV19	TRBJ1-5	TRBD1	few	TGTGCCAGTAGGGGACAGAATCAGCCCCAGCATTTT	CASRGQNQPQHF
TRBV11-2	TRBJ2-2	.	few	TGTGCCAGCAGCTCACAGGGGAACACCGGGGAGCTGTTTTTT	CASSSQGNTGELFF
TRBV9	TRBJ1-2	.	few	TGTGCCAGCAGCGCGAACAGGGTTCATGGCTACACCTTC	CASSANRVHGYTF
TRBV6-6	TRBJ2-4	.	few	TGTGCCAGTTTTCAGGGGTCCAAAAACATTCAGTACTTC	CASFQGSKNIQYF
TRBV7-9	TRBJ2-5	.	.	TGTGCCAGCAGCTCGAGGGATTTGGAGACCCAGTACTTC	CASSSRDLETQYF
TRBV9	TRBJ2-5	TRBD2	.	TGTGCCAGCAGCGTTAGTAGCGGGGGGCCCCAAGAGACCCAGTACTTC	CASSVSSGGPQETQYF
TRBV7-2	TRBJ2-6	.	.	TGTGCCAGCAGCTTTAAGAGCTCTGGGGCCAACGTCCTGACTTTC	CASSFKSSGANVLTF
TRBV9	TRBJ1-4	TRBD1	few	TGTGCCAGCAGCTTAGGGACAGCAACTAATGAAAAACTGTTTTTT	CASSLGTATNEKLFF
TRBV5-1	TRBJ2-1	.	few	TGCGCCAGCAGCTTGGGAGAGAATGAGCAGTTCTTC	CASSLGENEQFF
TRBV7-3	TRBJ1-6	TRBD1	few	TGTGCCAGCAGCGAACAGGGGAACAATTCACCCCTCCACTTT	CASSEQGNNSPLHF
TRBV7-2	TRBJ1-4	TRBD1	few	TGTGCCAGCAGCTTAGAGAGACAGGGAGGAAAACTGTTTTTT	CASSLERQGGKLFF
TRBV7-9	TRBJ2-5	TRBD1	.	TGTGCCAGCAGCTTATGGGGTGCAGGGGGTGAGACCCAGTACTTC	CASSLWGAGGETQYF
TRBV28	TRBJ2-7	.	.	TGTGCCAGCAGTTTATGGCCACCCGGCGAGCAGTACTTC	CASSLWPPGEQYF
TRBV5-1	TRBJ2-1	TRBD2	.	TGCGCCAGCAGCTTGGGGACCGGGACTATGGGAGCCAATGAGCAGTTCTTC	CASSLGTGTMGANEQFF
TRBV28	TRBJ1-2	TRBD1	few	TGTGCCAGCAGTACGACAGGGAAATCTGGCTACACCTTC	CASSTTGKSGYTF
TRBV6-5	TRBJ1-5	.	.	TGTGCCAGCAGCACTCCGGGGGGGAATCAGCCCCAGCATTTT	CASSTPGGNQPQHF
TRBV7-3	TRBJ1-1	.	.	TGTGCCAGCAGCCCGTACACACTGAACACTGAAGCTTTCTTT	CASSPYTLNTEAFF
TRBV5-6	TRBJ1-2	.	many	TGTGCCAGCAGCTTGGGCCAGGAATCCTATGGCTACACCTTC	CASSLGQESYGYTF
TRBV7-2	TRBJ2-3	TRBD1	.	TGTGCCAGCAGCCAGACAGGGGATACGCAGTATTTT	CASSQTGDTQYF
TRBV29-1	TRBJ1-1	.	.	TGCAGCGCTCCCGGACAGTTGAACACTGAAGCTTTCTTT	CSAPGQLNTEAFF
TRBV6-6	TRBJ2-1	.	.	TGTGCCAGCAGTTACGGGCGCAATGAGCAGTTCTTC	CASSYGRNEQFF
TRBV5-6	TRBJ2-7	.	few	TGTGCCAGCAAGGGAGCCCGCTCCTACGAGCAGTACTTC	CASKGARSYEQYF
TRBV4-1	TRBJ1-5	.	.	TGCGCCAGCAGCCAAGATGGACAGAACAATCAGCCCCAGCATTTT	CASSQDGQNNQPQHF
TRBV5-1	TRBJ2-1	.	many	TGCGCCAGCAGCTTCGATTCGGCGGGGGCGGGTGATGAGCAGTTCTTC	CASSFDSAGAGDEQFF
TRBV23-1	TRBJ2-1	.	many	TGCGCCAGAGGGGCCGCTAGCTCCTACAATGAGCAGTTCTTC	CARGAASSYNEQFF
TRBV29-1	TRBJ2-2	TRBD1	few	TGCAGCGTTGAACAGGGGGCCGGAACCGGGGAGCTGTTTTTT	CSVEQGAGTGELFF
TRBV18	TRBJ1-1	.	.	TGTGCCAGCTCAGAGCGCATGTTGGGGGGGGCGAACACTGAAGCTTTCTTT	CASSERMLGGANTEAFF
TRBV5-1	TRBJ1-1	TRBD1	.	TGCGCCAGCAGCTATGTTACAGGGGAGTTGGGCACTGAAGCTTTCTTT	CASSYVTGELGTEAFF
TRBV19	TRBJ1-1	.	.	TGTGCCAGTACTTGGAGCAGTACTAGCACTGAAGCTTTCTTT	CASTWSSTSTEAFF
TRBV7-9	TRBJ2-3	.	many	TGTGCCAGCAGCGGGCAAGCAGATACGCAGTATTTT	CASSGQADTQYF